This TCR beta chain came from a study of monozygotic twins with inflammatory bowel disease. Whole-study findings and limits: Any single strong signal or clonotype tied to IBD lacked support.

The CDR3 has 14 residues. Germline V gives CDR1 SEHNR, CDR2 FQNEAQ (reference sequence). In regard to this clonotype: Its antigen is currently unknown.

There were eight separate reactions per sample in which cDNA was made. Using the 5' RACE reads, TCRdb records one entry per CDR3 protein without DNA. This sample carries 150,000 to 200,000 distinct CDR3 sequences, with over 2.5% going to the ten biggest clones. Sample: blood. The receptor comes from a human donor with ulcerative colitis or Crohn's disease, or a healthy co-twin of an affected twin (not recorded which). The genes are TRBV7-9 and TRBJ2-7; as DNA is missing, the TRBD2 call by TCRdb cannot be tested. The CDR3 region is CASSLLAGGGEQYF.